The sequence of this TCR beta chain was determined in a study of blood T cell repertoires in COVID-19. The table came from immunoSEQ multiplex PCR; TCRdb's copy has only in-frame clones and leaves some out. The sample gives about 170,000 clones, around 88% of which show up once; about 19% is in the top ten. Germline trimming cut 2 bases from V and 11 bases from J; bases unmatched to any gene: 3. Germline loops: CDR1 MNHNS, CDR2 SASEGT. CDR3 length: 11 amino acids. The chain links TRBV6-1 to TRBJ2-7; 7 nucleotides match TRBD2. Sequenced material: peripheral blood. This receptor was identified in a woman between 65 and 79 years old who had recovered from COVID-19. The DNA for the CDR3 is TGTGCCAGCAGTGAATTTGGGGGGGAGTACTTC. Its translation: CASSEFGGEYF.